The 12 T cell receptor beta chains below all came from one sample that was sequenced in a study of chemoradiotherapy in HPV16-positive cancers. Sequencing was performed with immunoSEQ multiplex PCR; in TCRdb, only in-frame clones are kept and a portion is missing. The table records approximately 30,000 clones, roughly 92% of them present only once. This material consisted of blood, taken from a patient who underwent chemoradiotherapy. The receptors stem from a human donor with HPV-associated anogenital cancer.

This sequence joins TRBV7-2 and TRBJ2-7, with TRBD1 identical over 10 bases. The germline gives CDR1 SGHTA, CDR2 FQGNSA. The CDR3 extends over 15 amino acids. The V gene end was trimmed by 4 bases and the J gene end by 6 bases; junction bases not matched to a gene: 9. CDR3 sequence reads: CASSSLTGGNSEQYF. CDR3 bases: TGTGCCAGCAGCTCCCTGACAGGGGGCAACTCCGAGCAGTACTTC.

The rearrangement uses TRBV9 and TRBJ1-1; 9 positions agree with TRBD1. This CDR3 has 17 amino acids. Germline loops: CDR1 SGDLS, CDR2 YYNGEE. V was clipped by 5 bases and J by 2 bases; unmatched bases: 13. The CDR3 here is CASRETGGQGNNTEAFF. CDR3 bases: TGTGCCAGCAGGGAGACAGGGGGGCAGGGTAATAACACTGAAGCTTTCTTT.

This clone showed up just once. This chain uses TRBV19 with TRBJ1-2; D remains ambiguous. CDR3 length: 14 residues. The V end was cut by 10 bases, the J end by 0 bases, with 15 bases between. The germline V gene has CDR1 LNHDA and CDR2 SQIVND (reference sequence). The CDR3 loop reads CATSGRTTNYGYTF. The CDR3 bases are TGTGCCACCTCGGGCCGCACCACTAACTATGGCTACACCTTC. Together with reference TRBV19 and TRBJ1-2, the CDR3 gives the full variable domain: DGGITQSPKYLFRKEGQNVTLSCEQNLNHDAMYWYRQDPGQGLRLIYYSQIVNDFQKGDIAEGYSVSREKKESFPLTVTSAQKNPTAFYLCATSGRTTNYGYTFGSGTRLTVV.

The chain has TRBV28 and TRBJ2-1; TRBD1 agrees at 8 bases. The V segment lost 5 bases and the J segment 5 bases; nucleotides outside the gene matches: 14. The CDR3 loop spans 17 amino acids. CDR1 and CDR2 (germline): MDHEN, SYDVKM. CDR3 bases: TGTGCCAGCAGTCCCATCTTCGGGACAGGAGATAACAATGAGCAGTTCTTC. It encodes CASSPIFGTGDNNEQFF.

The chain links TRBV7-2 to TRBJ2-5, with TRBD2 matching over 9 bases. The J call may be wrong; the DNA end is better matched by TRBJ2-7. Germline assignment: CDR1 SGHTA and CDR2 FQGNSA. The CDR3 has 16 amino acids. The CDR3 is CASSPRGGRGSYEQYF. The CDR3 region has the DNA TGTGCCAGCAGCCCAAGGGGCGGGAGGGGATCCTACGAGCAGTACTTC.

The gene calls are TRBV12-5 and TRBJ1-1; 7 bases are a match to TRBD1. V shed 2 bases and J 4 bases; nucleotides not matched to a gene: 7. There are 15 residues in the CDR3. CDR1 and CDR2 (germline): LGHNT, FRNRAP. The CDR3 nucleotides are TGTGCTAGTGGTTTGACCAACAGGGGCGGCACTGAAGCTTTCTTT. Translated: CASGLTNRGGTEAFF.

The chain combines TRBV7-9 with TRBJ2-7; D remains unclear. V dropped 4 bases and J dropped 0 bases, with 13 bases sitting between them. CDR1 is SEHNR and CDR2 is FQNEAQ in the germline V gene (reference sequence). The length of the CDR3 is 15 residues. CDR3 protein: CASSYWTGSSYEQYF. CDR3 sequence (DNA): TGTGCCAGCAGCTACTGGACCGGTAGCTCCTACGAGCAGTACTTC. Looking up the rest from reference TRBV7-9 and TRBJ2-7 gives the full variable domain: DTGVSQNPRHKITKRGQNVTFRCDPISEHNRLYWYRQTLGQGPEFLTYFQNEAQLEKSRLLSDRFSAERPKGSFSTLEIQRTEQGDSAMYLCASSYWTGSSYEQYFGPGTRLTVT.

This chain joins TRBV10-2 and TRBJ2-1; D unresolved. Germline loops: CDR1 WSHSY, CDR2 SAAADI. The V and J ends lost 0 bases and 2 bases respectively, with 8 bases between them. The CDR3 is made up of 15 amino acids. CDR3 bases: TGCGCCAGCAGTGAGTCGTACAGTCCCTACAATGAGCAGTTCTTC. Its translation: CASSESYSPYNEQFF.

This clone appeared once. The CDR3 nucleotides read TGTGCCAGCAGGGGACAGGGGTTCACTGAAGCTTTCTTT. Translating gives CASRGQGFTEAFF. J is TRBJ1-1 and V is TRBV2; TRBD1 matches at 10 bases. The CDR3 has 13 amino acids. Losses at the gene ends were 6 bases for V and 4 bases for J; bases not matched to a gene: 2. CDR1 and CDR2 from the germline V gene are SNHLY and FYNNEI.

To note about this clone: At one boundary the junction diverges from the germline segment, which might be a read error. The chain employs TRBV7-7 and TRBJ2-1; D unresolved. Germline V gives CDR1 SSHAT, CDR2 FNYEAQ (reference sequence). The CDR3 runs 16 residues. The CDR3 nucleotides read TGTGCTAGCAGCTCCCTCCTTGGCGCTAGCTACAATGAGCAGTTCTTC. This encodes CASSSLLGASYNEQFF. Combining the CDR3 with reference TRBV7-7 and TRBJ2-1 gives the whole variable domain GAGVSQSPRYKVTKRGQDVTLRCDPISSHATLYWYQQALGQGPEFLTYFNYEAQPDKSGLPSDRFSAERPEGSISTLTIQRTEQRDSAMYRCASSSLLGASYNEQFFGPGTRLTVL.

The chain recombines TRBV6-6 with TRBJ1-6; 10 bases line up with TRBD1. This CDR3 has 15 amino acids. Germline-derived CDR1 and CDR2 are MNHNY and SVGAGI (reference sequence). V trimming: 3 bases; J trimming: 9 bases; junction bases outside the gene matches: 5. CDR3 in amino acids: CASSYSGTGASPLHF. CDR3 DNA sequence: TGTGCCAGCAGTTATTCCGGGACAGGGGCTTCACCCCTCCACTTT.

This clone was recorded only once. V and J are TRBV9 and TRBJ2-2; unclear D gene. The V end was cut by 0 bases, the J end by 5 bases, with 17 bases between. The CDR3 totals 17 residues. In germline, CDR1 is SGDLS, CDR2 YYNGEE. CDR3 DNA: TGTGCCAGCAGCGTAGCTAGTCACCAAGCAGTTACCGGGGAGCTGTTTTTT. Translating it yields CASSVASHQAVTGELFF.